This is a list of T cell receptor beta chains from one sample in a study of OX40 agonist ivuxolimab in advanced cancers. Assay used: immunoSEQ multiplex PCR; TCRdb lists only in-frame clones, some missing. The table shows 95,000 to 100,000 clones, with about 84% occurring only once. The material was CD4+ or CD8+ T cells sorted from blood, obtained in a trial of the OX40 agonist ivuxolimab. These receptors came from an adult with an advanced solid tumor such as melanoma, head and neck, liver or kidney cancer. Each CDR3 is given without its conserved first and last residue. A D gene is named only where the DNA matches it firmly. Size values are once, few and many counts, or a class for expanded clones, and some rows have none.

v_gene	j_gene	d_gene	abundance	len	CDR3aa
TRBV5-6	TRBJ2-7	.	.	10	ASSYQLIEQY
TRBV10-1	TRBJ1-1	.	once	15	AGGRWRKGGKNTEAF
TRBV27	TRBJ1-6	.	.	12	ASSRDRRNSPLH
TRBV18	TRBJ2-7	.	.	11	ASSPPDSYEQY
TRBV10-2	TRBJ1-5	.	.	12	ASSERGSEQPQH
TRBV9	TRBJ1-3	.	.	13	ASSPEMSSGNTIY
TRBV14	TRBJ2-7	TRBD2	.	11	ASSLAGPYEQY
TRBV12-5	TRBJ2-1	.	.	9	ASAPKDEQF
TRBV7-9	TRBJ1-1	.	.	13	ASSSPGGANTEAF
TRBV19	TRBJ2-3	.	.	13	ASSIVAGPTDTQY
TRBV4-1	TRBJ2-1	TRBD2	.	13	ASSILGLAGNEQF
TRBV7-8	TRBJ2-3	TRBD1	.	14	ASSLGGRGRADTQY
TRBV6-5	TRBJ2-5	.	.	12	ASSQSGVGETQY
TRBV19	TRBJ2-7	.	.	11	ASSMRGGYEQY
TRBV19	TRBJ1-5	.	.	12	ASRSGSSNQPQH
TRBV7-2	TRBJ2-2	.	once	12	ASSPGAGTGELF
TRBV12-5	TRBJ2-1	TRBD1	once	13	ASGLDRGTYNEQF
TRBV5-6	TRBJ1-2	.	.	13	ASSDLAGVGYGYT
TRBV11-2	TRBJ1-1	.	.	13	ASSLGLLLYTEAF
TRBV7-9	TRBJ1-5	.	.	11	ASSWDGDQPQH
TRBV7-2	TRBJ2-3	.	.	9	ASSLGKIEY
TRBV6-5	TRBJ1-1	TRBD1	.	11	ASTKGARTEAF
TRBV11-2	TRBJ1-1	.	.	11	ASSPQTDTEAF
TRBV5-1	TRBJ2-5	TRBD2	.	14	ASSPELAGGRETQY
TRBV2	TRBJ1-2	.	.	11	ASTRDGPYGYT
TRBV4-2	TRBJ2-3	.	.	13	ASSQDYDNTDTQY
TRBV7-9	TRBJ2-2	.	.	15	ASSPPGHFMNTGELF
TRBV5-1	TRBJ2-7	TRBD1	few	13	ASSAPGTAVAEQY
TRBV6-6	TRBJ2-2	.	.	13	ASSPSPPWGGELF
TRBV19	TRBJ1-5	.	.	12	ASSFSRSNQPQH
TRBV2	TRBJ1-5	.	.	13	ATRAPLGGNQPQH
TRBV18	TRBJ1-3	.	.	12	ASSPNRDQNTIY
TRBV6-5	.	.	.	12	ASSYSNRDYEQY
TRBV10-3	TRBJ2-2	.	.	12	ANRESRNTGELF
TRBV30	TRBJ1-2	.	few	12	AWSVRPAIYGYT
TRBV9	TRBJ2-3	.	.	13	ASSVAGAWTDTQY
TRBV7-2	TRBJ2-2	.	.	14	ASSLSKGLVTGELF